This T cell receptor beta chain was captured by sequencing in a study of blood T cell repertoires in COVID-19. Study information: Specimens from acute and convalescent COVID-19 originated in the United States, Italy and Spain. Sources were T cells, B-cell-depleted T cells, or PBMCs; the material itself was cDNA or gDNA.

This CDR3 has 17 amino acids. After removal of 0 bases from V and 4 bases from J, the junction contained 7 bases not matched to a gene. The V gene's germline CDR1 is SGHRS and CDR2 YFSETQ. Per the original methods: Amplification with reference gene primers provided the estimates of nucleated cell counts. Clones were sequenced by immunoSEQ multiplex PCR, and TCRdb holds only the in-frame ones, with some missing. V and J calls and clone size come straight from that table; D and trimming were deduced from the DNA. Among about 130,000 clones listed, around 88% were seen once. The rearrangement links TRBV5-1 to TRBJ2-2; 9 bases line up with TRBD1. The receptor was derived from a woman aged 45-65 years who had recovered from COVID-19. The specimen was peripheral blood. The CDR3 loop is CASSLDPTGGGTGELFF. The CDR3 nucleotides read TGCGCCAGCAGCTTGGATCCCACAGGGGGCGGCACCGGGGAGCTGTTTTTT.